This T cell receptor beta chain originates from a study of shared clonotypes between healthy human individuals. CD45RO-negative, CCR7-positively selected cells formed the naive CD8 fraction, excluding terminally differentiated effector memory CD45RA+ cells. Only in-frame clones appear in the TCRdb table, and some are missing; sequencing was by immunoSEQ multiplex PCR. The sample lists a few hundred thousand clones, around 95% occurring once. The specimen was naive CD8+ T cells sorted from blood. The sequence came from a woman aged 30 to 39 in good health.

This CDR3 is CASSEIAADVSYNEQFF. Here the CDR3 DNA reads TGTGCCAGCAGTGAAATAGCCGCTGACGTTTCCTACAATGAGCAGTTCTTC. The chain combines TRBV2 with TRBJ2-1; D unclear. CDR1 and CDR2 from the germline V gene are SNHLY and FYNNEI. The CDR3 totals 17 residues. The V and J ends lost 2 bases and 1 base respectively, with 15 bases between them.